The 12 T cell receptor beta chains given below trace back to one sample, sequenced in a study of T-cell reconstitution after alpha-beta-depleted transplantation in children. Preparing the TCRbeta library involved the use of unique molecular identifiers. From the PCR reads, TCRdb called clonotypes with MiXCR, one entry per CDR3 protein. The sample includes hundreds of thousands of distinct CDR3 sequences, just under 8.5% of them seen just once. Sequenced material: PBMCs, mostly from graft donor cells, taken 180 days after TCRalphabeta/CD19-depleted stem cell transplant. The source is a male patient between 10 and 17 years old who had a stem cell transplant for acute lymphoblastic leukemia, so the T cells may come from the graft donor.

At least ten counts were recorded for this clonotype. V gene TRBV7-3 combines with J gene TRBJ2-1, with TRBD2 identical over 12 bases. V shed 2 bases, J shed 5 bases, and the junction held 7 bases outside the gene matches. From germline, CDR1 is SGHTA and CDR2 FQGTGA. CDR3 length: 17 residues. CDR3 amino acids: CASSLWGTSGLHNEQFF. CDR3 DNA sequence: TGTGCCAGCAGCTTATGGGGGACTAGCGGGTTACACAATGAGCAGTTCTTC.

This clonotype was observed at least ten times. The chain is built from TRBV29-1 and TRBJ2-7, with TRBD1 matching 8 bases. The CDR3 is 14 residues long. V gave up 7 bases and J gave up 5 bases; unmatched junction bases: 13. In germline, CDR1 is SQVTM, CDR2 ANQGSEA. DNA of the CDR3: TGCAGCGCCCGAACGACAGGGACAGGACACGAGCAGTACTTC. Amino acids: CSARTTGTGHEQYF.

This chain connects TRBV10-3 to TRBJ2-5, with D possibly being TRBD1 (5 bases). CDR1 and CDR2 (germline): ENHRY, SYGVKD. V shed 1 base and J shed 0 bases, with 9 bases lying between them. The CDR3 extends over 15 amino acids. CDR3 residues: CAISEFDSNQETQYF. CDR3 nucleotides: TGTGCCATCAGTGAGTTCGACAGCAACCAAGAGACCCAGTACTTC.

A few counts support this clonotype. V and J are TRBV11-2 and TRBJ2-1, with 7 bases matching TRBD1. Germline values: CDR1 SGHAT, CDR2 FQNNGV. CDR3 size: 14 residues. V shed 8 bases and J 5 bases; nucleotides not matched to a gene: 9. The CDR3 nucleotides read TGTGCCAGCGGTTTTAAACAGGGGAACAATGAGCAGTTCTTC. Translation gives CASGFKQGNNEQFF.

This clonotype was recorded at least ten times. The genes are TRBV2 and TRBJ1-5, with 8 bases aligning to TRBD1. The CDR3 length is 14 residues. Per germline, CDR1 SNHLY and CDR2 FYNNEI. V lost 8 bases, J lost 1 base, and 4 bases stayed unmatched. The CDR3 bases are TGTGCCAGCGGACAGGGTAGGAGCAATCAGCCCCAGCATTTT. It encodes CASGQGRSNQPQHF.

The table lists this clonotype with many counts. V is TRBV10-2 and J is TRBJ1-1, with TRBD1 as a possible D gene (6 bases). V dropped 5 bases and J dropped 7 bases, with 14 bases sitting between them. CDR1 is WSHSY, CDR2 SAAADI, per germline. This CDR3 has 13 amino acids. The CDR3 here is CASSPLGGLEAFF. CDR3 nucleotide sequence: TGCGCCAGCAGTCCTTTAGGGGGGCTTGAAGCTTTCTTT.

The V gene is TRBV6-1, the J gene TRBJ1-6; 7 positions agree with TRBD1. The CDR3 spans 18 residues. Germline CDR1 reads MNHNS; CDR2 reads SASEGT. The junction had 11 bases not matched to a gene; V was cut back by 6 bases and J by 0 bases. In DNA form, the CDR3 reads TGTGCCAGCAGCCACGGGGACAGTACAAGCTCCTATAATTCACCCCTCCACTTT. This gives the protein CASSHGDSTSSYNSPLHF.

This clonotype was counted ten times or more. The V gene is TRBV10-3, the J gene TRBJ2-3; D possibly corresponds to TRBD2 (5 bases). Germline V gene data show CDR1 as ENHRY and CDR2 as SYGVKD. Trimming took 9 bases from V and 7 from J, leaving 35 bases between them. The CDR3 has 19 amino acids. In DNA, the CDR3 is TGTGCCATGAGGGCCGCGACTCTCAAAAAGGAGCCCGACATCAATACGCAGTATTTT. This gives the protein CAMRAATLKKEPDINTQYF.

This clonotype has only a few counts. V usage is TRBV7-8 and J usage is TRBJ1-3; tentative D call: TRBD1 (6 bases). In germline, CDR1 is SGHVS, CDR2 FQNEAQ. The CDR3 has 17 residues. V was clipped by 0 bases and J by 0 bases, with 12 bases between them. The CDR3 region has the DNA TGTGCCAGCAGCTTAGCCCCGGGACACAGCTCTGGAAACACCATATATTTT. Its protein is CASSLAPGHSSGNTIYF.

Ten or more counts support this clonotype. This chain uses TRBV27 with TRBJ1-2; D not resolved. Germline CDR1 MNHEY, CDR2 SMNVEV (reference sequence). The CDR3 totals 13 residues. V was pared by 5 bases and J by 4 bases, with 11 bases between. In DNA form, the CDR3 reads TGTGCCAGCAGTCCTCATCCAGGCTATGGCTACACCTTC. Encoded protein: CASSPHPGYGYTF.

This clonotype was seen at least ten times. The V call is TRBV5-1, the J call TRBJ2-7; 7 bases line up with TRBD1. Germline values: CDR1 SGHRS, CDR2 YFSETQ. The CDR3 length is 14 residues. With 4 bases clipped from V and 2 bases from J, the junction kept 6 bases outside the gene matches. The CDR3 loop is CASSPAGGPYEQYF. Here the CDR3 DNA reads TGCGCCAGCAGCCCGGCAGGGGGACCCTACGAGCAGTACTTC.

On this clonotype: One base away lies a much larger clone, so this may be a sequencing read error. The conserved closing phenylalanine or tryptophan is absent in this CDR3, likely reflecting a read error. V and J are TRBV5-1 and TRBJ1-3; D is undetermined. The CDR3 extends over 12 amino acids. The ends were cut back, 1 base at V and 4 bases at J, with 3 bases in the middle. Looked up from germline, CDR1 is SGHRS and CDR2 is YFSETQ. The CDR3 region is CASSLPGNTIYL. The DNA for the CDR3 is TGCGCCAGCAGCTTGCCGGGAAACACCATATATTTA.